Listed below are T cell receptor beta chains from one sample, sequenced in a study of T-cell memory formation after mild COVID-19. One entry per CDR3 protein, called by TCRdb with MiXCR from the 5' RACE reads. This table holds some 180,000 distinct CDR3 sequences, about 18% found once. Material for sequencing was PBMCs or a T cell subset sorted from them (not recorded which). The receptors stem from a young man who had mild COVID-19 (a few samples of this study predate the infection). Cell type and time point are not known. The CDR3 runs from the conserved cysteine through the conserved F or W. D genes are given only for firm matches. Where a row states a size, it is once, few, many or the class of an expanded clone; other rows omit it.

>TRBD2|TRBV28|TRBJ2-5|-
TGTGCCAGCACCCCTCCAACTAGCGGGGTGGAGACCCAGTACTTC
CASTPPTSGVETQYF
>-|TRBV20-1|TRBJ1-1|many
TGCAGTGCTAGAGGAGGGCCCACGAACACTGAAGCTTTCTTT
CSARGGPTNTEAFF
>TRBD1|TRBV7-9|TRBJ2-3|-
TGTGCCAGCGGGGGACAGGGCACAGATACGCAGTATTTT
CASGGQGTDTQYF
>-|TRBV4-3|TRBJ1-3|few
TGCGCCAGCAGCCAACGCTCAGGGTTCTCCGGAAACACCATATATTTT
CASSQRSGFSGNTIYF
>TRBD2|TRBV11-2|TRBJ2-5|-
TGTGCCAGCAGCCGACTAGCGGGGCATCAAGAGACCCAGTACTTC
CASSRLAGHQETQYF
>-|TRBV5-1|TRBJ1-1|-
TGCGCCAGCAGCTTGGGTGCGGGCGAGAACACTGAAGCTTTCTTT
CASSLGAGENTEAFF
>-|TRBV18|TRBJ2-7|few
TGTGCCAGCTCACCCTCCGTAGAGATCTACGAGCAGTACTTC
CASSPSVEIYEQYF
>-|TRBV20-1|TRBJ1-3|few
TGCAGTGCTAGGTGGGGGAGCGTAAACACCATATATTTT
CSARWGSVNTIYF
>TRBD2|TRBV5-1|TRBJ2-1|few
TGCGCCAGCAGCTTCCAGGGTAGCGGGGGGGGTGAGCAGTTCTTC
CASSFQGSGGGEQFF
>TRBD1|TRBV6-6|TRBJ1-5|few
TGTGCCAGCAGCTGGAGGACAGGGTCCAGCAATCAGCCCCAGCATTTT
CASSWRTGSSNQPQHF
>-|TRBV7-8|TRBJ2-5|few
TGTGCCAGCAGCTTAGAGGTTATCCAAGAGACCCAGTACTTC
CASSLEVIQETQYF
>-|TRBV7-9|TRBJ1-1|-
TGTGCCAGCAGCCTTATGGGGGGGCTGAACACTGAAGCTTTCTTT
CASSLMGGLNTEAFF
>-|TRBV5-1|TRBJ2-3|many
TGCGCCAGCAGCTTGCAAGCGACCCCAGATACGCAGTATTTT
CASSLQATPDTQYF
>-|TRBV6-5|TRBJ1-2|-
TGTGCCAGCAGTTACTGGCAGGACGGAGGACGGGCGACCTATGGCTACACCTTC
CASSYWQDGGRATYGYTF
>-|TRBV12-3/TRBV12-4|TRBJ1-1|many
TGTGCCAGCAGTCCTACAAGCAACAGGGACGGAGGCACTGAAGCTTTCTTT
CASSPTSNRDGGTEAFF
>TRBD2|TRBV7-2|TRBJ2-5|few
TGTGCCAGCAGCTTCGCGGGGGTCCAAGAGACCCAGTACTTC
CASSFAGVQETQYF
>-|TRBV5-1|TRBJ2-3|-
TGCGCCAGCAGCACCCGAACCCGACCTAGGAGTACGCAGTATTTT
CASSTRTRPRSTQYF
>TRBD2|TRBV7-3|TRBJ2-2|-
TGTGCCAGCAGCTTCATAGCGGGGGGGGCGAACACCGGGGAGCTGTTTTTT
CASSFIAGGANTGELFF
>TRBD1|TRBV4-2|TRBJ2-7|-
TGTGCCAGCAGCCACACGTCGGGACAGGGAGTAGGCGAGCAGTACTTC
CASSHTSGQGVGEQYF
>-|TRBV7-3|TRBJ2-2|-
TGTGCCAGCAGCTTATTGCCCGGGGAGCTGTTTTTT
CASSLLPGELFF
>-|TRBV11-2|TRBJ1-2|few
TGTGCCAGCAGCAGTAGGCCAGACTATGGCTACACCTTC
CASSSRPDYGYTF
>-|TRBV18|TRBJ1-5|-
TGTGCCAGCTCACCTTCGGGTCCTAGCAATCAGCCCCAGCATTTT
CASSPSGPSNQPQHF
>-|TRBV5-1|TRBJ2-5|few
TGCGCCAGCGGTAGCGCGGGCGGTGAGACCCAGTACTTC
CASGSAGGETQYF
>-|TRBV7-9|TRBJ1-1|many
TGTGCCAGCAGTATCAGTCTGAACACTGAAGCTTTCTTT
CASSISLNTEAFF
>-|TRBV5-1|TRBJ2-1|few
TGCGCCAGCAGCCAGGGGAACTCCTACAATGAGCAGTTCTTC
CASSQGNSYNEQFF
>-|TRBV20-1|TRBJ1-5|-
TGCAGTGCTAGAGATCTTACCCAAGGGGATCAGCCCCAGCATTTT
CSARDLTQGDQPQHF
>TRBD1|TRBV6-6|TRBJ2-2|-
TGTGCCAGCAGTTACTCCGGGACAGCGAACACCGGGGAGCTGTTTTTT
CASSYSGTANTGELFF
>-|TRBV4-1|TRBJ2-1|few
TGCGCCAGCAGCCTCCTCCTAAGGGGGGGCGCCGCTTCTGGGGGTGGCACTGAGCAGTTCTTC
CASSLLLRGGAASGGGTEQFF
>TRBD2|TRBV11-2|TRBJ2-5|many
TGTGCCAGCAGCTCCCTCAGCGGGGGGGCGGGAGAGACCCAGTACTTC
CASSSLSGGAGETQYF
>-|TRBV5-1|TRBJ2-6|-
TGCGCCAGCAGCTTGGGACAGTTGGTCGGGGCCAACGTCCTGACTTTC
CASSLGQLVGANVLTF
>TRBD1|TRBV7-9|TRBJ2-5|few
TGTGCCAGCAGCGTCGAGGGACAGCGGACCCAGTACTTC
CASSVEGQRTQYF
>TRBD1|TRBV7-2|TRBJ1-4|few
TGTGCCAGCGGGGGACAGTTCCGGGAAAAACTGTTTTTT
CASGGQFREKLFF
>TRBD1|TRBV5-1|TRBJ2-5|many
TGCGCCAGCAGCTCCGGGACAGGATCTCAAGAGACCCAGTACTTC
CASSSGTGSQETQYF
>-|TRBV7-8|TRBJ1-5|-
TGTGCCAGCAGCTTAGTCTGGGGGCAGGGGCAGCCCCAGCATTTT
CASSLVWGQGQPQHF
>-|TRBV18|TRBJ2-3|few
TGTGCCAGCTCACCCACTAGGTCAACAGATACGCAGTATTTT
CASSPTRSTDTQYF